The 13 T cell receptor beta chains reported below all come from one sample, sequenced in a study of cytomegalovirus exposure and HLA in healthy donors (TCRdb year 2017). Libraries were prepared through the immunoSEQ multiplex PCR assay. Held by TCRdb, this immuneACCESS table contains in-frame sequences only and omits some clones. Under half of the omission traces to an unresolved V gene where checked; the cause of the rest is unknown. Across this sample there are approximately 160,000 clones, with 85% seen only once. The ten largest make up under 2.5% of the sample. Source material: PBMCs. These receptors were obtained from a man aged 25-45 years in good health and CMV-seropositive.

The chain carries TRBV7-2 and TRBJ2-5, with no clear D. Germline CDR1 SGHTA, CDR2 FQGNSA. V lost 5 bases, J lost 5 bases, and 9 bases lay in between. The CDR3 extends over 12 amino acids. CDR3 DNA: TGTGCCAGCAGCCGTGACGGGGAGACCCAGTACTTC. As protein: CASSRDGETQYF.

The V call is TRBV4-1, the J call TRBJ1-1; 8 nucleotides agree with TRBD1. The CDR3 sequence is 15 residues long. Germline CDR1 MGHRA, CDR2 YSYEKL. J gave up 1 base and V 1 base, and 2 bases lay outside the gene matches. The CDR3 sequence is CASSQGQGPNTEAFF. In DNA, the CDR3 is TGCGCCAGCAGCCAAGGACAGGGGCCGAACACTGAAGCTTTCTTT.

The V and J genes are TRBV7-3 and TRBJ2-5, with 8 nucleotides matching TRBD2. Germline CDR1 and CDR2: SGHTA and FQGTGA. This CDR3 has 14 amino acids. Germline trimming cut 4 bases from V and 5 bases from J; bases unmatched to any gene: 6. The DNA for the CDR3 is TGTGCCAGCAGCTACGGGGGGGCCGGGGAGACCCAGTACTTC. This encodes CASSYGGAGETQYF.

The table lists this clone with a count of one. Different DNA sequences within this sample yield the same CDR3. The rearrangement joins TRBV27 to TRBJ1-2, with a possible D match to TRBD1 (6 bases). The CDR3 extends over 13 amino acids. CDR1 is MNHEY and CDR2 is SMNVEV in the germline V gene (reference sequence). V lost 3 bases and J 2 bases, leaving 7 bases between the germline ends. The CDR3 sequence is CASSFQGNYGYTF. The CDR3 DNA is TGTGCCAGCAGTTTTCAGGGGAACTATGGCTACACCTTC.

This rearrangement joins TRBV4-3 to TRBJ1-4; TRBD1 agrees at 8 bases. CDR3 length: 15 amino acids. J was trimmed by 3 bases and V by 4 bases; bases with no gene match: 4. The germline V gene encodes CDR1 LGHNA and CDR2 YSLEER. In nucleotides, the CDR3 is TGCGCCAGCAGCCTTCGGACAGGGTCTAATGAAAAACTGTTTTTT. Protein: CASSLRTGSNEKLFF.

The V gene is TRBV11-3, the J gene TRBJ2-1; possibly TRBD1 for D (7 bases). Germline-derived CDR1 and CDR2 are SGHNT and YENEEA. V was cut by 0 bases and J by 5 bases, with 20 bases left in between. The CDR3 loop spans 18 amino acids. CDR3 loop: CASSLDQGGTAAHNEQFF. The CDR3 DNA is TGTGCCAGCAGCTTAGATCAGGGGGGAACGGCGGCTCACAATGAGCAGTTCTTC.

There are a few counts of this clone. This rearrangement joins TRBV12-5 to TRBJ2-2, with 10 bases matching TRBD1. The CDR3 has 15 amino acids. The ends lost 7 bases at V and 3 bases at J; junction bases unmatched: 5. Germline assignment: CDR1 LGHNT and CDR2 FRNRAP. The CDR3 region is CASESGTGDTGELFF. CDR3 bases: TGTGCTAGTGAGTCCGGGACAGGGGACACCGGGGAGCTGTTTTTT. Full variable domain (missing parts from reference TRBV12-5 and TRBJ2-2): DARVTQTPRHKVTEMGQEVTMRCQPILGHNTVFWYRQTMMQGLELLAYFRNRAPLDDSGMPKDRFSAEMPDATLATLKIQPSEPRDSAVYFCASESGTGDTGELFFGEGSRLTVL.

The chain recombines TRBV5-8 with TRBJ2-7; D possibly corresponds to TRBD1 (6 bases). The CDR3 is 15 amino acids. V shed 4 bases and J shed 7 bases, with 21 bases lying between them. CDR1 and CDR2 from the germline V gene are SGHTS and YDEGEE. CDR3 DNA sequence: TGTGCCAGCAGCGATGACAGGCTTTACGATGGGGAGCAGTACTTC. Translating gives CASSDDRLYDGEQYF.

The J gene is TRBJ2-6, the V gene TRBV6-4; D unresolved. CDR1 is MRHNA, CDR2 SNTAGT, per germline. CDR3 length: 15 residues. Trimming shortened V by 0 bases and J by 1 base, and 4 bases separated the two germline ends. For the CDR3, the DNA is TGTGCCAGCAGTGACTCTCAGTCTGGGGCCAACGTCCTGACTTTC. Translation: CASSDSQSGANVLTF.

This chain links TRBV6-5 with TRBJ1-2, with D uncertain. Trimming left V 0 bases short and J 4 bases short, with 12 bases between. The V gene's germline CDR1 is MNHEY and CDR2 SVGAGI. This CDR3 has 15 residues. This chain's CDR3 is CASSYSTGSGYGYTF. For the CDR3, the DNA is TGTGCCAGCAGTTACTCTACGGGGTCAGGCTATGGCTACACCTTC.

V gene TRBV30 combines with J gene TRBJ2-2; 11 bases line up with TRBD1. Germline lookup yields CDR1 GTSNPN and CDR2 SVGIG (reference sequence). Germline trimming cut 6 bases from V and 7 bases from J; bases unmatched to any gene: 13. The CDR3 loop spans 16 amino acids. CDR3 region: CACSFWTGGANGELFF. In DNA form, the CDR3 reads TGTGCCTGTAGTTTTTGGACAGGGGGCGCAAACGGGGAGCTGTTTTTT.

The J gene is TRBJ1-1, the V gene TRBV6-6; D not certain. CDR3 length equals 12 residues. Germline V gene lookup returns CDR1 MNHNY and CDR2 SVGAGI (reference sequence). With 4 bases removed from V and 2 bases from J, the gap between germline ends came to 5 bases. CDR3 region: CASSSRNTEAFF. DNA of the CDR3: TGTGCCAGCAGTTCTAGAAACACTGAAGCTTTCTTT.

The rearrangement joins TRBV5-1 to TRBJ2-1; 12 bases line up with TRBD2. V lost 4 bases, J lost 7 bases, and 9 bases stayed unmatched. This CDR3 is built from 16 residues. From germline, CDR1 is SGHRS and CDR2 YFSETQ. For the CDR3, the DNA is TGCGCCAGCAGCCTGGAGCTAGCGGGGGGGCGGAATGAGCAGTTCTTC. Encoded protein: CASSLELAGGRNEQFF. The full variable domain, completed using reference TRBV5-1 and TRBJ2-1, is KAGVTQTPRYLIKTRGQQVTLSCSPISGHRSVSWYQQTPGQGLQFLFEYFSETQRNKGNFPGRFSGRQFSNSRSEMNVSTLELGDSALYLCASSLELAGGRNEQFFGPGTRLTVL.